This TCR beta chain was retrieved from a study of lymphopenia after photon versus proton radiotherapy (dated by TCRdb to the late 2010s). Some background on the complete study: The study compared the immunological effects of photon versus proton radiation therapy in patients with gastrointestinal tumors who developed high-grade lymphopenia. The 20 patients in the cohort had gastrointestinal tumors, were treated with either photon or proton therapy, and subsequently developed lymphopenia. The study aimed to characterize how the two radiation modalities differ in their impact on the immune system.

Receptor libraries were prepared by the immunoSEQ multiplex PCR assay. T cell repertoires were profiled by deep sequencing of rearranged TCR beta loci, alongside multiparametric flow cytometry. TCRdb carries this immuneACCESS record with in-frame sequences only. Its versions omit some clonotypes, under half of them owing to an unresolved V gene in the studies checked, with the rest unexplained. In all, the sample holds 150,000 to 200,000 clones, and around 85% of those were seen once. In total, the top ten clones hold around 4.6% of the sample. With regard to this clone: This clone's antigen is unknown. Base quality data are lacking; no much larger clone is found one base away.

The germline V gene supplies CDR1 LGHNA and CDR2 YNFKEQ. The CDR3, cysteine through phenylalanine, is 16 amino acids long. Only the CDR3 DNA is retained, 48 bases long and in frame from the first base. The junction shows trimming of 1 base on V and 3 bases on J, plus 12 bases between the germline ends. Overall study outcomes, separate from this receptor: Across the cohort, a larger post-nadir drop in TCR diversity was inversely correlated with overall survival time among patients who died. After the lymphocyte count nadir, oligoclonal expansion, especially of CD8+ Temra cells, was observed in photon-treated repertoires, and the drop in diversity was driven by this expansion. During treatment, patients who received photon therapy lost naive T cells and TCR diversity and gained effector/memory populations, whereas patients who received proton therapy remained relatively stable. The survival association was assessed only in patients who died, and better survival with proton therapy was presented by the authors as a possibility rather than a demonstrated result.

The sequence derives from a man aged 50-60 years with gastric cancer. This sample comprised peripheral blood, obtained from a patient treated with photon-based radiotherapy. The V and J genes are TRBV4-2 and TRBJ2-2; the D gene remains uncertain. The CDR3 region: CASSQVLPGDTGELFF. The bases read TGTGCCAGCAGCCAAGTGCTTCCTGGGGACACCGGGGAGCTGTTTTTT.